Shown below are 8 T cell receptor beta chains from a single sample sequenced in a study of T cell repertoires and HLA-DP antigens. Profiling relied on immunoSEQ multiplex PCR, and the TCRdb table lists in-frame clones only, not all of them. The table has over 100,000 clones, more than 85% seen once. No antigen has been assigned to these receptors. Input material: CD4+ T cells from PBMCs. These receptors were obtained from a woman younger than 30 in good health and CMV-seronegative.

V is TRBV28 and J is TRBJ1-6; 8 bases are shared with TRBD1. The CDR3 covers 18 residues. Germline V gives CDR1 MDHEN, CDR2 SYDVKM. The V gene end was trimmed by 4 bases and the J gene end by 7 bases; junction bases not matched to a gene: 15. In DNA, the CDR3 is TGTGCCAGCAGTTCCCGTTCCCTCCGGACAGGGAAAAATTCACCCCTCCACTTT. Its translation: CASSSRSLRTGKNSPLHF. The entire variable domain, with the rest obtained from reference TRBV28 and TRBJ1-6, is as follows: DVKVTQSSRYLVKRTGEKVFLECVQDMDHENMFWYRQDPGLGLRLIYFSYDVKMKEKGDIPEGYSVSREKKERFSLILESASTNQTSMYLCASSSRSLRTGKNSPLHFGNGTRLTVT.

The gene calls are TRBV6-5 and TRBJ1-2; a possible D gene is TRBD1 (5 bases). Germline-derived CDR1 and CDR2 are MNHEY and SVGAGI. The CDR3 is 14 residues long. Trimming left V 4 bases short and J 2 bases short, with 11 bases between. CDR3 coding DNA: TGTGCCAGCAGTTTCGAGGGACCGAACTATGGCTACACCTTC. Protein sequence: CASSFEGPNYGYTF.

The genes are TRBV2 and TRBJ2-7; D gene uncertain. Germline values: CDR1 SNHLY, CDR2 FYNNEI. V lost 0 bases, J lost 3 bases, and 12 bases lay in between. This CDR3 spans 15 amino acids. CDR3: CASSEARSQGYEQYF. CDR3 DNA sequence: TGTGCCAGCAGTGAAGCGCGGAGCCAAGGCTACGAGCAGTACTTC. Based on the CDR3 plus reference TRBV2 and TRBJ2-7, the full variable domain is EPEVTQTPSHQVTQMGQEVILRCVPISNHLYFYWYRQILGQKVEFLVSFYNNEISEKSEIFDDQFSVERPDGSNFTLKIRSTKLEDSAMYFCASSEARSQGYEQYFGPGTRLTVT.

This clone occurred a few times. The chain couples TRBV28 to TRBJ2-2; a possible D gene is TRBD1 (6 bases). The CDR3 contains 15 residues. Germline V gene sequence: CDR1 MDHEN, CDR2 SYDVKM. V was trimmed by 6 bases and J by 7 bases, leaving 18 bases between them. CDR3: CASSSGTRGIGELFF. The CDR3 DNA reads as TGTGCCAGCAGCTCCGGGACCAGGGGAATCGGGGAGCTGTTTTTT.

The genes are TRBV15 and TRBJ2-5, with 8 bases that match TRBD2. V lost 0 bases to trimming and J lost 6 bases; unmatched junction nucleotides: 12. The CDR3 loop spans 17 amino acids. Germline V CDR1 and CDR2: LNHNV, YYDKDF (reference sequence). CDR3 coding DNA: TGTGCCACCAGCAGAGATTTAAAGCGGGGGCCTCAGAAGACCCAGTACTTC. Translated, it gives CATSRDLKRGPQKTQYF. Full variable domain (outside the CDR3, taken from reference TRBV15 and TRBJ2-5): DAMVIQNPRYQVTQFGKPVTLSCSQTLNHNVMYWYQQKSSQAPKLLFHYYDKDFNNEADTPDNFQSRRPNTSFCFLDIRSPGLGDTAMYLCATSRDLKRGPQKTQYFGPGTRLLVL.

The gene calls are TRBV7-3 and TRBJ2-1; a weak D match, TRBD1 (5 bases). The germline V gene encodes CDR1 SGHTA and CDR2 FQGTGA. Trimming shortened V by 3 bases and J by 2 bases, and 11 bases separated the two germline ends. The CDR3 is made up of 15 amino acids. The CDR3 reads CASSLGPTTYNEQFF. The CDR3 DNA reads TGTGCCAGCAGCTTGGGGCCGACCACCTACAATGAGCAGTTCTTC.

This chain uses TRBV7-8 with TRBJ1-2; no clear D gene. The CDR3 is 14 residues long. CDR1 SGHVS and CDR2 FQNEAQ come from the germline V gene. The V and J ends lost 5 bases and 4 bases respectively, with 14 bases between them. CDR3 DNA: TGTGCCAGCAGCCTCGGCGGGTCCGGCTATGGCTACACCTTC. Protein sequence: CASSLGGSGYGYTF.

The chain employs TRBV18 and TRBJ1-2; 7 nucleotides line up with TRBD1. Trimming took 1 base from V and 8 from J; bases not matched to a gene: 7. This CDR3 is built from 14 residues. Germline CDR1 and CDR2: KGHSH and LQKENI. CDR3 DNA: TGTGCCAGCTCACCACGTCAAGGGGGCGAAGGCTACACCTTC. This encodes CASSPRQGGEGYTF.